The 26 T cell receptor beta chains in this list originate from one sample, sequenced in a study of T cell repertoires in cytomegalovirus infection. No antigens are known for them. TCRdb fed the reads into MiXCR, producing one record per CDR3 protein. The sample records 750,000 to 900,000 distinct CDR3 sequences, 25% to 35% being singletons. Sequenced here: cultured CD8+ T cells from PBMCs, sampled from culture after CMV antigen stimulation. The receptors were gathered from a human donor in good health (CMV status not recorded). Some clones in this sample may be carry-over from other donors' samples.

The chain carries TRBV19 and TRBJ2-5; weak D call: TRBD2 (6 bases). The germline gives CDR1 LNHDA, CDR2 SQIVND (reference sequence). The V end lost 11 bases, the J end lost 4 bases, and 20 bases lay between the germline ends. The CDR3 is 14 residues long. The CDR3 reads CAVSKRGGGETQYF. The CDR3 nucleotides are TGTGCCGTTTCCAAGAGGGGAGGAGGAGAGACCCAGTACTTC.

The genes are TRBV2 and TRBJ2-3, with D perhaps matching TRBD1 (6 bases). Germline V gives CDR1 SNHLY, CDR2 FYNNEI. The CDR3 totals 10 residues. Trimming shortened V by 8 bases and J by 15 bases, and 15 bases separated the two germline ends. DNA of the CDR3: TGTGCCAGCCAGGGGTCCGGCCATTATTTT. This translates into CASQGSGHYF. Using reference TRBV2 and TRBJ2-3 for the parts outside the CDR3, the full variable domain is EPEVTQTPSHQVTQMGQEVILRCVPISNHLYFYWYRQILGQKVEFLVSFYNNEISEKSEIFDDQFSVERPDGSNFTLKIRSTKLEDSAMYFCASQGSGHYFGPGTRLTVL.

The chain has TRBV13 and TRBJ2-5; 8 nucleotides line up with TRBD1. The CDR3 length is 16 residues. The germline V gene encodes CDR1 PRHDT and CDR2 FYEKMQ (reference sequence). After removal of 2 bases from V and 3 bases from J, the junction contained 8 bases not matched to a gene. CDR3 DNA: TGTGCCAGCAGCTTAAGGCAGGGACAGGAAAAAGAGACCCAGTACTTC. Amino acids: CASSLRQGQEKETQYF. The full variable domain, rest sourced from reference TRBV13 and TRBJ2-5, is AAGVIQSPRHLIKEKRETATLKCYPIPRHDTVYWYQQGPGQDPQFLISFYEKMQSDKGSIPDRFSAQQFSDYHSELNMSSLELGDSALYFCASSLRQGQEKETQYFGPGTRLLVL.

This clonotype was observed many times. The chain combines TRBV7-6 with TRBJ1-5, with D possibly TRBD1 on 6 matching bases. The CDR3 consists of 17 residues. CDR1 SGHVS and CDR2 FNYEAQ come from the germline V gene. Trimming took off 0 bases at V and 3 bases at J, with 15 bases between the two ends. CDR3 sequence (DNA): TGTGCCAGCAGCTTAGCGTCCAGGGGTTGGGTCAATCAGCCCCAGCATTTT. Amino acids: CASSLASRGWVNQPQHF.

Details on this clonotype: A junction boundary mismatches the germline segment, possibly from a read error. The chain is built from TRBV15 and TRBJ2-7; 8 bases line up with TRBD1. CDR1 and CDR2 from the germline V gene are LNHNV and YYDKDF (reference sequence). The CDR3 is 15 amino acids. Here the CDR3 reads CATSSSDRDSYEEYF. As DNA, the CDR3 is TGTGCCACCAGCAGCTCGGACAGGGACTCCTACGAGGAGTACTTC.

This clonotype turned up a few times. The genes are TRBV7-2 and TRBJ2-7, with unresolved D. The CDR3 has 13 residues. V dropped 4 bases and J dropped 1 base, with 8 bases sitting between them. Germline CDR1 is SGHTA and CDR2 is FQGNSA. The CDR3 DNA reads as TGTGCCAGCAGCTCCCCGCCTTCCTACGAGCAGTACTTC. Its translation: CASSSPPSYEQYF.

This clonotype has only a few counts. The chain uses TRBV6-5 and TRBJ2-1; TRBD2 matches at 14 bases. The CDR3 length is 17 residues. CDR1 is MNHEY, CDR2 SVGAGI, per germline. Trimming removed 2 bases from V and 8 bases from J; junction bases left unmatched: 8. The CDR3 bases are TGTGCCAGCAGTTACCCCGGACTAGCGGGGGGTTTTTATGAGCAGTTCTTC. This sequence encodes CASSYPGLAGGFYEQFF.

This clonotype was seen ten or more times. This chain links TRBV7-2 with TRBJ1-2; 9 bases fit TRBD1. CDR1 and CDR2 from the germline V gene are SGHTA and FQGNSA. This CDR3 has 17 residues. Trimming removed 1 base from V and 3 bases from J; junction bases left unmatched: 9. The CDR3 coding sequence is TGTGCCAGCAGCTTAGTGTACCAGACAGGGGGAGACTATGGCTACACCTTC. Translating it yields CASSLVYQTGGDYGYTF.

This chain uses TRBV19 with TRBJ2-2, with TRBD2 matching over 8 bases. V gave up 4 bases and J gave up 3 bases; unmatched junction bases: 7. Germline assignment: CDR1 LNHDA and CDR2 SQIVND (reference sequence). The CDR3 runs to 16 residues. The CDR3 protein is CASSKNSGAYTGELFF. The CDR3 region has the DNA TGTGCCAGTAGTAAAAATAGCGGGGCTTACACCGGGGAGCTGTTTTTT.

The chain uses TRBV29-1 and TRBJ2-7, with TRBD1 identical over 7 bases. The CDR3 consists of 13 residues. Looked up from germline, CDR1 is SQVTM and CDR2 is ANQGSEA. The V and J ends lost 5 bases and 4 bases, in that order; junction bases with no gene match: 8. CDR3 DNA sequence: TGCAGCGTTCGTGGGGGACAGTTATACGAGCAGTACTTC. It translates to CSVRGGQLYEQYF.

V usage is TRBV6-4 and J usage is TRBJ2-1, with a weak D call TRBD2 (5 bases). The germline V gene encodes CDR1 MRHNA and CDR2 SNTAGT. The CDR3 extends over 12 amino acids. The ends were cut back, 1 base at V and 12 bases at J, with 10 bases in the middle. CDR3 sequence: CASSDYGVGQFF. The CDR3 DNA sequence: TGTGCCAGCAGTGACTACGGGGTAGGGCAGTTCTTC.

This clonotype has only a few counts. J is TRBJ1-1 and V is TRBV12-5, with 8 positions matching TRBD1. There are 14 residues in the CDR3. Germline V gene lookup returns CDR1 LGHNT and CDR2 FRNRAP. The V segment lost 6 bases and the J segment 1 base; nucleotides outside the gene matches: 4. The CDR3 DNA is TGTGCTAGTGGGAATACAGGGGGGAACACTGAAGCTTTCTTT. Translated, it gives CASGNTGGNTEAFF.

A few counts support this clonotype. The chain links TRBV12-3 or TRBV12-4 to TRBJ2-1; D gene uncertain. CDR3 length: 11 amino acids. With 5 bases removed from V and 9 bases from J, the gap between germline ends came to 8 bases. The DNA of the CDR3 is TGTGCCAGCAGTGATTATGGTGAGCAGTTCTTC. It specifies CASSDYGEQFF.

This clonotype occurred many times. The J gene is TRBJ2-1, the V gene TRBV5-1, with 7 bases fitting TRBD1. Germline CDR1 reads SGHRS; CDR2 reads YFSETQ. The CDR3 spans 17 residues. Unmatched junction bases numbered 13, after V lost 4 bases and J lost 3 bases. The CDR3 DNA sequence: TGCGCCAGCAGCCCAAGGGGACAGCTAAATAGCTACAATGAGCAGTTCTTC. This encodes CASSPRGQLNSYNEQFF. The whole variable domain, filled in from reference TRBV5-1 and TRBJ2-1, reads KAGVTQTPRYLIKTRGQQVTLSCSPISGHRSVSWYQQTPGQGLQFLFEYFSETQRNKGNFPGRFSGRQFSNSRSEMNVSTLELGDSALYLCASSPRGQLNSYNEQFFGPGTRLTVL.

The J gene is TRBJ2-7, the V gene TRBV28; TRBD2 aligns across 9 bases. The CDR3 totals 14 residues. Trimming at V came to 2 bases and at J to 6 bases, leaving 5 bases not matched to a gene. The germline CDR1 and CDR2 sequences are MDHEN and SYDVKM. CDR3 nucleotides: TGTGCCAGCAGTTTACCTAGCGGGGAATCCGAGCAGTACGTC. Protein sequence: CASSLPSGESEQYV.

This clonotype was recorded a few times. V gene TRBV6-2 or TRBV6-3 combines with J gene TRBJ1-1; the D is unclear. This CDR3 has 14 residues. V was shortened by 6 bases and J by 5 bases, with 16 bases between the two germline ends. Germline CDR1 MNHEY, CDR2 SVGEGT. The CDR3: CASSSYPRGTEAFF. The CDR3 coding sequence is TGTGCCAGCAGCTCCTACCCCCGGGGAACTGAAGCTTTCTTT.

The chain has TRBV10-3 and TRBJ2-3, with TRBD2 identical over 8 bases. In germline, CDR1 is ENHRY, CDR2 SYGVKD. Unmatched junction bases numbered 7, after V lost 9 bases and J lost 5 bases. The CDR3 length is 13 residues. The CDR3 DNA reads as TGTGCCATTACCGGGGGGGCGGGAGATACGCAGTATTTT. Translating it yields CAITGGAGDTQYF.

This clonotype was detected only a few times. The chain couples TRBV6-1 to TRBJ1-1; 8 bases align to TRBD1. Per the germline V gene, CDR1 is MNHNS and CDR2 is SASEGT. The CDR3 has 14 amino acids. The J segment lost 4 bases and the V segment lost 4 bases, leaving 5 bases of the junction unmatched. The CDR3 loop is CASSAQGAFTEAFF. The CDR3 DNA reads as TGTGCCAGCAGTGCCCAGGGGGCTTTCACTGAAGCTTTCTTT.

The table lists this clonotype with a few counts. The rearrangement uses TRBV20-1 and TRBJ1-1; 10 bases are shared with TRBD1. Unmatched junction bases numbered 3, after V lost 3 bases and J lost 5 bases. The CDR3 contains 13 residues. Germline V lookup: CDR1 DFQATT, CDR2 SNEGSKA (reference sequence). CDR3 DNA: TGCAGTGCTAGGAGGACAGGGGGAACTGAAGCTTTCTTT. This translates into CSARRTGGTEAFF.

This clonotype was counted many times. The chain carries TRBV7-8 and TRBJ1-1; D is undetermined. Germline V gene data show CDR1 as SGHVS and CDR2 as FQNEAQ. Trimming shortened V by 1 base and J by 1 base, and 4 bases separated the two germline ends. The length of the CDR3 is 13 residues. CDR3 protein: CASSLEKNTEAFF. In nucleotides, the CDR3 is TGTGCCAGCAGCTTAGAGAAGAACACTGAAGCTTTCTTT.

Many counts were recorded for this clonotype. This chain links TRBV7-8 with TRBJ2-1; the match to TRBD1 covers 9 bases. V gave up 7 bases and J gave up 5 bases; unmatched junction bases: 6. This CDR3 region has 14 residues. Per the germline V gene, CDR1 is SGHVS and CDR2 is FQNEAQ. CDR3: CASNDWTGDNEQFF. CDR3 DNA sequence: TGTGCCAGCAACGACTGGACAGGGGACAATGAGCAGTTCTTC.

This clonotype occurred a few times. This chain joins TRBV6-1 and TRBJ2-7, with 7 nucleotides matching TRBD1. The junction had 4 bases not matched to a gene; V was cut back by 8 bases and J by 3 bases. The CDR3 extends over 12 amino acids. Germline V CDR1 and CDR2: MNHNS, SASEGT. The CDR3 bases are TGTGCCAGCCTGTCAGGGGGCTACGAGCAGTACGTC. Its protein is CASLSGGYEQYV.

The rearrangement uses TRBV5-6 and TRBJ2-5; TRBD1 might be the D (5 bases). This CDR3 is built from 14 residues. The germline V gene has CDR1 SGHDT and CDR2 YYEEEE. The V end lost 3 bases, the J end lost 5 bases, and 14 bases lay between the germline ends. DNA for the CDR3: TGTGCCAGCAGCTACCTGACAGCCCAGGAGACCCAGTACTTC. Its translation is CASSYLTAQETQYF.

This clonotype appeared a few times. The chain employs TRBV20-1 and TRBJ2-7; possible D gene TRBD2, 6 bases. CDR3 length: 16 amino acids. V lost 5 bases and J lost 3, with 23 bases in between. Germline lookup yields CDR1 DFQATT and CDR2 SNEGSKA (reference sequence). CDR3 DNA: TGCAGTGCTGACCAAGTGGGGGGTCTCCAGGACTACGAGCAGTACTTC. This sequence encodes CSADQVGGLQDYEQYF.

CDR3 region: CASSFTEPLGHLYNEQFF. For the CDR3, the DNA is TGTGCCAGCAGTTTTACCGAACCTCTTGGACACCTATACAATGAGCAGTTCTTC. This rearrangement joins TRBV12-3 or TRBV12-4 to TRBJ2-1; tentatively, D is TRBD1 (5 bases). V was pared by 3 bases and J by 4 bases, with 22 bases between. The length of the CDR3 is 18 residues.

This clonotype was detected only a few times. The V call is TRBV14, the J call TRBJ2-3, with 11 bases identical to TRBD2. V dropped 0 bases and J dropped 5; count of bases not matched to a gene: 10. This CDR3 contains 18 residues. Germline V gene sequence: CDR1 SGHDN, CDR2 FVKESK. The CDR3 loop reads CASSQEEGLAGSLDTQYF. For the CDR3, the DNA is TGTGCCAGCAGCCAAGAGGAAGGACTAGCGGGTAGTTTAGATACGCAGTATTTT.